Below are 18 T cell receptor beta chains sequenced from a single sample in a study of blood T cell repertoires in COVID-19. Clones were read by immunoSEQ multiplex PCR, and TCRdb kept only the in-frame ones, dropping some. This table holds around 400,000 clones, over 75% found once. Sequenced sample: peripheral blood. The receptor set was obtained from a woman aged 60 to 75 with COVID-19, enrolled during active disease.

This chain connects TRBV5-6 to TRBJ1-3; TRBD1 might be the D (6 bases). The CDR3 covers 16 residues. CDR1 and CDR2 from the germline V gene are SGHDT and YYEEEE. V gave up 3 bases and J gave up 0 bases, with 13 bases separating them. The CDR3 DNA is TGTGCCAGCAGCTCTTCGGACAGAGGCTCTGGAAACACCATATATTTT. Residues: CASSSSDRGSGNTIYF.

The V and J genes are TRBV6-5 and TRBJ1-2; 8 bases map to TRBD1. Trimming removed 7 bases from V and 7 bases from J; junction bases left unmatched: 5. The germline gives CDR1 MNHEY, CDR2 SVGAGI. The CDR3 extends over 12 amino acids. This CDR3 reads CASTWTGLGYTF. In nucleotides, the CDR3 is TGTGCCAGCACCTGGACAGGGCTTGGCTACACCTTC.

The chain joins TRBV2 to TRBJ1-1, with D maybe TRBD1 (5 bases). Germline V gene lookup returns CDR1 SNHLY and CDR2 FYNNEI. V was cut by 6 bases and J by 5 bases, with 19 bases left in between. This CDR3 has 15 residues. DNA of the CDR3: TGTGCCAGCAGAGACATGGGACTTAGAGGGACTGAAGCTTTCTTT. Its translation: CASRDMGLRGTEAFF.

The chain joins TRBV4-1 to TRBJ2-5; TRBD2 matches 8 bases. This CDR3 has 14 residues. From germline, CDR1 is MGHRA and CDR2 YSYEKL. V gave up 1 base and J gave up 4 bases; unmatched junction bases: 2. The CDR3: CASSQGTSRETQYF. The CDR3 DNA is TGCGCCAGCAGCCAAGGGACTAGCAGAGAGACCCAGTACTTC.

This sequence joins TRBV6-5 and TRBJ2-7, with D tentatively TRBD1 (6 bases). This CDR3 spans 14 amino acids. Germline V lookup: CDR1 MNHEY, CDR2 SVGAGI. V shed 5 bases and J shed 0 bases, with 11 bases lying between them. The CDR3 spells CASSLRDNSYEQYF. In nucleotides, the CDR3 is TGTGCCAGCAGTCTCAGGGACAACTCCTACGAGCAGTACTTC.

The J gene is TRBJ2-5, the V gene TRBV7-9, with TRBD1 matching 9 bases. Germline loops: CDR1 SEHNR, CDR2 FQNEAQ (reference sequence). V trimming: 1 base; J trimming: 2 bases; junction bases outside the gene matches: 2. The CDR3 loop spans 15 amino acids. The CDR3 bases are TGTGCCAGCAGCTTAGTGACAGGGGGACAAGAGACCCAGTACTTC. This encodes CASSLVTGGQETQYF. Based on the CDR3 plus reference TRBV7-9 and TRBJ2-5, the full variable domain is DTGVSQNPRHKITKRGQNVTFRCDPISEHNRLYWYRQTLGQGPEFLTYFQNEAQLEKSRLLSDRFSAERPKGSFSTLEIQRTEQGDSAMYLCASSLVTGGQETQYFGPGTRLLVL.

This chain links TRBV27 with TRBJ1-2, with 7 bases lining up with TRBD1. With V trimmed by 5 bases and J by 0 bases, 6 bases remained unmatched. This CDR3 contains 15 residues. Germline CDR1 is MNHEY and CDR2 is SMNVEV (reference sequence). CDR3 in amino acids: CASSRGTATNYGYTF. In DNA, the CDR3 is TGTGCCAGCAGTAGGGGGACAGCAACTAACTATGGCTACACCTTC.

The J gene is TRBJ1-1, the V gene TRBV13; 7 bases are a match to TRBD1. There are 17 residues in the CDR3. Germline CDR1 reads PRHDT; CDR2 reads FYEKMQ (reference sequence). The J segment lost 7 bases and the V segment lost 3 bases, leaving 17 bases of the junction unmatched. This CDR3 reads CASSFTPKDGDRLEAFF. CDR3 bases: TGTGCCAGCAGCTTCACGCCAAAAGATGGGGACAGACTTGAAGCTTTCTTT.

The chain links TRBV19 to TRBJ1-6; 7 bases agree with TRBD1. Per germline, CDR1 LNHDA and CDR2 SQIVND (reference sequence). With V trimmed by 6 bases and J by 8 bases, 10 bases remained unmatched. The length of the CDR3 is 15 residues. The CDR3 protein is CASRTGPSRDSPLHF. CDR3 DNA sequence: TGTGCCAGTAGGACAGGGCCCTCTCGTGATTCACCCCTCCACTTT.

The CDR3 protein is CASSFQGAGNTIYF. CDR3 nucleotides: TGTGCCAGCAGCTTCCAGGGCGCGGGAAACACCATATATTTT. This chain links TRBV7-8 with TRBJ1-3; TRBD1 is a possible D gene (5 bases). Germline assignment: CDR1 SGHVS and CDR2 FQNEAQ. The CDR3 runs to 14 residues. V shed 3 bases and J shed 4 bases, with 10 bases lying between them.

This clone was seen more than once but under ten times. The V call is TRBV19, the J call TRBJ1-2, with 10 bases aligning to TRBD1. Germline trimming cut 5 bases from V and 7 bases from J; bases unmatched to any gene: 13. Per the germline V gene, CDR1 is LNHDA and CDR2 is SQIVND (reference sequence). There are 16 residues in the CDR3. This chain's CDR3 is CASSQTSRDRGRGYTF. In DNA form, the CDR3 reads TGTGCCAGTAGTCAAACCTCCCGGGACAGGGGTCGTGGCTACACCTTC.

V is TRBV11-2 and J is TRBJ1-1; D is unresolved. The CDR3 length is 12 residues. V was trimmed by 3 bases and J by 7 bases, leaving 9 bases between them. Germline-derived CDR1 and CDR2 are SGHAT and FQNNGV. The CDR3 loop is CASSLTTIEAFF. The CDR3 DNA reads TGTGCCAGCAGCTTGACCACTATTGAAGCTTTCTTT.

The chain recombines TRBV6-5 with TRBJ1-4, with D possibly TRBD1 on 5 matching bases. V lost 0 bases and J 4 bases, leaving 9 bases between the germline ends. The germline CDR1 and CDR2 sequences are MNHEY and SVGAGI. The CDR3 spans 15 residues. The CDR3 sequence: CASSYSGTLNEKLFF. In nucleotides, the CDR3 is TGTGCCAGCAGTTACTCAGGGACTCTTAATGAAAAACTGTTTTTT.

The rearrangement links TRBV7-9 to TRBJ1-2, with D perhaps TRBD1 (6 bases). Germline loops: CDR1 SEHNR, CDR2 FQNEAQ (reference sequence). Trimming cost V 6 bases and J 4 bases, with 15 bases left between them. The CDR3 sequence is 14 residues long. CDR3 DNA sequence: TGTGCCAGCAGTCCTACAGGGCCTGGCTATGGCTACACCTTC. Its protein is CASSPTGPGYGYTF.

The chain is built from TRBV7-6 and TRBJ1-1; no definite D call. V dropped 3 bases and J dropped 0 bases, with 11 bases sitting between them. Germline CDR1 and CDR2: SGHVS and FNYEAQ. The CDR3 length is 15 residues. Written as DNA, the CDR3 is TGTGCCAGCAGCTTGGCGGAGGAGATGAACACTGAAGCTTTCTTT. It encodes CASSLAEEMNTEAFF. The variable domain in full, with the rest retrieved from reference TRBV7-6 and TRBJ1-1, is GAGVSQSPRYKVTKRGQDVALRCDPISGHVSLYWYRQALGQGPEFLTYFNYEAQQDKSGLPNDRFSAERPEGSISTLTIQRTEQRDSAMYRCASSLAEEMNTEAFFGQGTRLTVV.

The J gene is TRBJ1-5, the V gene TRBV19; possibly TRBD1 for D (5 bases). This CDR3 spans 15 amino acids. The germline gives CDR1 LNHDA, CDR2 SQIVND (reference sequence). Trimming removed 6 bases from V and 7 bases from J, with 19 bases in between. In nucleotides, the CDR3 is TGTGCCAGTAGAGAGGTCGGTCGGGGGGGACAGCCCCAGCATTTT. It yields the protein CASREVGRGGQPQHF.

CDR3 loop: CASSPSGGGGGYTF. The CDR3 coding sequence is TGTGCCAGCAGTCCCTCGGGCGGGGGGGGTGGCTACACCTTC. The chain employs TRBV27 and TRBJ1-2; possibly TRBD1 for D (5 bases). This CDR3 has 14 amino acids. The ends were cut back, 5 bases at V and 7 bases at J, with 17 bases in the middle. Germline V gene data show CDR1 as MNHEY and CDR2 as SMNVEV (reference sequence).

The rearrangement joins TRBV12-3 or TRBV12-4 to TRBJ2-7; a weak D match, TRBD2 (6 bases). The ends were cut back, 5 bases at V and 6 bases at J, with 14 bases in the middle. The CDR3 covers 13 residues. The CDR3 spells CASSNGPEGEQYF. The CDR3 DNA sequence: TGTGCCAGCAGTAACGGCCCGGAGGGCGAGCAGTACTTC.